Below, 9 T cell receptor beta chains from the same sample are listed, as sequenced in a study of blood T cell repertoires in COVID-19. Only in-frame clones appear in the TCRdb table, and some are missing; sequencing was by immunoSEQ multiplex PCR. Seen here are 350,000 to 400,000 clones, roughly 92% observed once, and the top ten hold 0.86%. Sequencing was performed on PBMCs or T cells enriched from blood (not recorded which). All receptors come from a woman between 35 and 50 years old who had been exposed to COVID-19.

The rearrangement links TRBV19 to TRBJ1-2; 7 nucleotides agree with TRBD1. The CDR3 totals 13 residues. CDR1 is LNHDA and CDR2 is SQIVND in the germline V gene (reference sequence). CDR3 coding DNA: TGTGCTACAACAGGGGCCTTAAACTATGGCTACACCTTC. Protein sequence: CATTGALNYGYTF. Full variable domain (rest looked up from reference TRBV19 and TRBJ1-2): DGGITQSPKYLFRKEGQNVTLSCEQNLNHDAMYWYRQDPGQGLRLIYYSQIVNDFQKGDIAEGYSVSREKKESFPLTVTSAQKNPTAFYLCATTGALNYGYTFGSGTRLTVV.

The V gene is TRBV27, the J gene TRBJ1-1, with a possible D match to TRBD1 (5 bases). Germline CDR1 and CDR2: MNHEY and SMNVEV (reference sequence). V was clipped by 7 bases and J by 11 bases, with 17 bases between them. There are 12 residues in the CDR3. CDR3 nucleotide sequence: TGTGCCAGCACCGACGACAGCTGGCAGGCTTTCTTT. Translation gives CASTDDSWQAFF.

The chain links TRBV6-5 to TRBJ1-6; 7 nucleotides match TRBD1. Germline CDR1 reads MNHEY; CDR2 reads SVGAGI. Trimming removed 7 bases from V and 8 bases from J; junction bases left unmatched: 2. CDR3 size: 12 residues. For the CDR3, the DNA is TGTGCCAGCATCCAGGGGGATTCACCCCTCCACTTT. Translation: CASIQGDSPLHF.

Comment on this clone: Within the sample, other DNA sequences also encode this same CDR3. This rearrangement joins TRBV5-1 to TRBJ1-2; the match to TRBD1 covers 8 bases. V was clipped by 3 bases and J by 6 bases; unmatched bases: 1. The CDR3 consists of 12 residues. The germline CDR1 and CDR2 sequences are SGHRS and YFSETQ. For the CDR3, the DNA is TGCGCCAGCAGCTCAGGGGGCCATGGCTACACCTTC. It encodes CASSSGGHGYTF. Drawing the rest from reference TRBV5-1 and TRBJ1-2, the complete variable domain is KAGVTQTPRYLIKTRGQQVTLSCSPISGHRSVSWYQQTPGQGLQFLFEYFSETQRNKGNFPGRFSGRQFSNSRSEMNVSTLELGDSALYLCASSSGGHGYTFGSGTRLTVV.

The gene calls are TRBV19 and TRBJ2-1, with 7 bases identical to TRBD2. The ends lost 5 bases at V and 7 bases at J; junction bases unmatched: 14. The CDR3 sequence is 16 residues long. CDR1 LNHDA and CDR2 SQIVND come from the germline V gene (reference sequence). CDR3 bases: TGTGCCAGTAGTTCCCCGACTAGCTTAGGTGGGAATGAGCAGTTCTTC. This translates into CASSSPTSLGGNEQFF.

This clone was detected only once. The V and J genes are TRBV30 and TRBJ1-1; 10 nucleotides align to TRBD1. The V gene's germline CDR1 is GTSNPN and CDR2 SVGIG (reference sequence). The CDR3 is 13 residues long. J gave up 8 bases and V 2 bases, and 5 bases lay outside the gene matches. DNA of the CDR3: TGTGCCTGGAGTAGGACAGGGGGAAGGGAAGCTTTCTTT. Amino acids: CAWSRTGGREAFF. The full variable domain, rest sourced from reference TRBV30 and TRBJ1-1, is SQTIHQWPATLVQPVGSPLSLECTVEGTSNPNLYWYRQAAGRGLQLLFYSVGIGQISSEVPQNLSASRPQDRQFILSSKKLLLSDSGFYLCAWSRTGGREAFFGQGTRLTVV.

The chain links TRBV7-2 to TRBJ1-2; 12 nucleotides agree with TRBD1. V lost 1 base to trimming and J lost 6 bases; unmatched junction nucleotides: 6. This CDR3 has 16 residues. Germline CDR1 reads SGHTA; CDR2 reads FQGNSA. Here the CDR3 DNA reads TGTGCCAGCAGCTTAGGGGGGACAGGGGGCAGGGATGGCTACACCTTC. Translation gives CASSLGGTGGRDGYTF. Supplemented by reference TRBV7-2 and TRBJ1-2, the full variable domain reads GAGVSQSPSNKVTEKGKDVELRCDPISGHTALYWYRQSLGQGLEFLIYFQGNSAPDKSGLPSDRFSAERTGGSVSTLTIQRTQQEDSAVYLCASSLGGTGGRDGYTFGSGTRLTVV.

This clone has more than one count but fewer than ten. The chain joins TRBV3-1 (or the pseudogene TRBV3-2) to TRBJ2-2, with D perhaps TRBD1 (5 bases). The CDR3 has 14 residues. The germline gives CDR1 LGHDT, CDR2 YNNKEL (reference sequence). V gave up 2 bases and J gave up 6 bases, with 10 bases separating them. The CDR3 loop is CASSQFQGAGELFF. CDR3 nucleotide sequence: TGTGCCAGCAGCCAATTTCAGGGCGCCGGGGAGCTGTTTTTT.

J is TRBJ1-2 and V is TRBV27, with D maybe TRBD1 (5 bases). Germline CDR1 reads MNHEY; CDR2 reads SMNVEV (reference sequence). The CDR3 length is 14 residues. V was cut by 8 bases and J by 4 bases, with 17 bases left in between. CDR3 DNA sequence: TGTGCCAGCCGTCGGGCTGGGGGGGGCTATGGCTACACCTTC. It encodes CASRRAGGGYGYTF.